Listed here is a single T cell receptor (beta chain). Germline values: CDR1 SGHVS, CDR2 FNYEAQ. The CDR3 extends over 16 amino acids. Using triplicate sorts, 300,000 or so cells were collected each time from every CD8+ T cell subset. Libraries were UMI-labeled 5' RACE TRB cDNA. TCRdb reprocessed the 5' RACE reads; each CDR3 protein has one entry and no DNA is given. Its clone listing holds about 40,000 distinct CDR3 sequences. This entry comes from a study of CXCR3-negative and CXCR3-positive naive CD8 T cells. The clonotype was recovered from a human donor in good health. Some clones in this sample may be carry-over from other donors' samples. The chain uses TRBV7-6 and TRBJ2-6. The sample taken for sequencing was memory CD8+ T cells from blood. The CDR3 loop is CASSLLQGSGANVLTF. The full variable domain, with the rest looked up from reference TRBV7-6 and TRBJ2-6, is GAGVSQSPRYKVTKRGQDVALRCDPISGHVSLYWYRQALGQGPEFLTYFNYEAQQDKSGLPNDRFSAERPEGSISTLTIQRTEQRDSAMYRCASSLLQGSGANVLTFGAGSRLTVL.